This entry lists 19 T cell receptor beta chains sequenced from one sample in a study of T cells in Graves' hyperthyroidism and ophthalmopathy. TCR beta CDR3 region amplification was performed from RNA transcripts. The study used the HTBI primer set for a first-round RT-PCR of the TCR CDR3. TCRdb called the multiplex PCR reads again in MiXCR, with one record for every CDR3 protein. The sample has some 690,000 distinct CDR3 sequences, roughly a sixth seen once. The sequencing input was blood. The source of these receptors is a man aged 50 to 60 with Graves' hyperthyroidism.

V is TRBV29-1 and J is TRBJ2-1, with unresolved D. Germline lookup yields CDR1 SQVTM and CDR2 ANQGSEA. This CDR3 is built from 15 residues. The V and J ends lost 1 base and 1 base respectively, with 11 bases between them. CDR3 protein: CSVEASVYSYNEQFF. DNA of the CDR3: TGCAGCGTTGAAGCTTCGGTATATTCCTACAATGAGCAGTTCTTC.

The rearrangement uses TRBV7-9 and TRBJ2-7; D possibly corresponds to TRBD1 (7 bases). Germline V gene lookup returns CDR1 SEHNR and CDR2 FQNEAQ (reference sequence). V was pared by 0 bases and J by 3 bases, with 12 bases between. This CDR3 contains 15 residues. CDR3 DNA sequence: TGTGCCAGCAGCTTAGCTGGAGGGGGCGGCTACGAGCAGTACTTC. It encodes CASSLAGGGGYEQYF.

In this sample, this clonotype turned up many times. The genes are TRBV12-3 or TRBV12-4 and TRBJ2-1; the D is unclear. Trimming removed 6 bases at V and 9 bases at J, with 12 bases between. The CDR3 runs to 12 residues. The CDR3 here is CASRDTVAEQFF. The CDR3 bases are TGTGCCAGCAGGGATACAGTAGCTGAGCAGTTCTTC.

In DNA, the CDR3 is TGTGCCAGCAGTTCCCTTAGCGGGAGCGGCGGGGAGCTGTTTTTT. This encodes CASSSLSGSGGELFF. The chain links TRBV28 to TRBJ2-2; 9 bases fit TRBD2. The CDR3 loop spans 15 amino acids. Looked up from germline, CDR1 is MDHEN and CDR2 is SYDVKM. Losses at the gene ends were 4 bases for V and 7 bases for J; bases not matched to a gene: 7.

This chain connects TRBV20-1 to TRBJ1-4; tentatively, D is TRBD1 (5 bases). The CDR3 extends over 16 amino acids. The germline CDR1 and CDR2 sequences are DFQATT and SNEGSKA (reference sequence). V dropped 2 bases and J dropped 8 bases, with 21 bases sitting between them. The CDR3 is CSARNVIGQVGEKLFF. The CDR3 coding sequence is TGCAGTGCTAGAAATGTAATCGGACAAGTTGGGGAAAAACTGTTTTTT.

This clonotype was observed many times. The V gene is TRBV10-3, the J gene TRBJ2-1; maybe TRBD2 (6 bases). With 8 bases removed from V and 3 bases from J, the gap between germline ends came to 14 bases. The CDR3 is 14 residues long. Germline V gene lookup returns CDR1 ENHRY and CDR2 SYGVKD. The CDR3 protein is CAIEGSGSYNEQFF. CDR3 sequence (DNA): TGTGCCATCGAAGGTAGCGGAAGCTACAATGAGCAGTTCTTC.

The rearrangement links TRBV5-1 to TRBJ2-7; 13 nucleotides line up with TRBD2. The CDR3 is 15 residues long. With 7 bases clipped from V and 6 bases from J, the junction kept 10 bases outside the gene matches. Germline V gene lookup returns CDR1 SGHRS and CDR2 YFSETQ. The DNA for the CDR3 is TGCGCCAGCCGACCCCCGGGACTAGCGGGGTTCGAGCAGTACTTC. Translated, it gives CASRPPGLAGFEQYF.

This clonotype has at least ten counts. One end of the junction does not line up with germline, which may come from a read error. This sequence joins TRBV5-5 and TRBJ1-1; no clear D. The CDR3 runs 13 residues. Germline V gene data show CDR1 as SGHKS and CDR2 as YYEKEE (reference sequence). The CDR3 loop reads CASSLVADTEAFF. CDR3 DNA: TGTGCCAGCAGTTTGGTTGCCGACACTGAAGCTTTCTTT.

This clonotype was detected ten times or more. J is TRBJ2-1 and V is TRBV2; D call uncertain. In germline, CDR1 is SNHLY, CDR2 FYNNEI. The V end was cut by 7 bases, the J end by 7 bases, with 20 bases between. This CDR3 has 15 residues. The CDR3 here is CASNPHATEHNEQFF. DNA of the CDR3: TGTGCCAGCAACCCCCACGCGACTGAACATAATGAGCAGTTCTTC.

The V call is TRBV6-6, the J call TRBJ2-2; TRBD2 is a possible D gene (6 bases). Trimming shortened V by 1 base and J by 4 bases, and 13 bases separated the two germline ends. Looked up from germline, CDR1 is MNHNY and CDR2 is SVGAGI (reference sequence). The CDR3 has 16 amino acids. The CDR3 region has the DNA TGTGCCAGCAGTTACTGGGGGGATAGTGGCACCGGGGAGCTGTTTTTT. Encoded protein: CASSYWGDSGTGELFF.

The CDR3 region has the DNA TGTGCCAGCAGAACCCTTACCTTGACAGGGGCAGGTGGCTCTGGGGCCAACGTCCTGACTTTC. This encodes CASRTLTLTGAGGSGANVLTF. J is TRBJ2-6 and V is TRBV6-2 or TRBV6-3, with 8 bases that match TRBD1. Germline lookup yields CDR1 MNHEY and CDR2 SVGEGT. CDR3 length: 21 residues. The V segment lost 6 bases and the J segment 0 bases; nucleotides outside the gene matches: 19.

V and J are TRBV4-3 and TRBJ2-3; the D gene could be TRBD1 or TRBD2 (5 bases each). The germline V gene has CDR1 LGHNA and CDR2 YSLEER. The length of the CDR3 is 15 residues. The V gene lost 4 bases and the J gene lost 4 bases, with 15 bases spanning the gap. CDR3 sequence reads: CASSLIGAGSDTQYF. In DNA, the CDR3 is TGCGCCAGCAGCCTCATCGGGGCAGGTTCAGATACGCAGTATTTT.

This clonotype has only a few counts. This sequence joins TRBV7-2 and TRBJ2-7, with D tentatively TRBD1 (5 bases). The CDR3 is 15 amino acids. Trimming took 4 bases from V and 0 from J, leaving 13 bases between them. Germline values: CDR1 SGHTA, CDR2 FQGNSA. CDR3 sequence: CASSSQVASSYEQYF. For the CDR3, the DNA is TGTGCCAGCAGCTCACAGGTGGCGAGCTCCTACGAGCAGTACTTC.

In this sample, this clonotype turned up many times. The V call is TRBV7-2, the J call TRBJ2-5, with TRBD1 identical over 8 bases. The junction had 6 bases not matched to a gene; V was cut back by 5 bases and J by 4 bases. CDR3 length: 14 residues. CDR1 and CDR2 from the germline V gene are SGHTA and FQGNSA. For the CDR3, the DNA is TGTGCCAGCAGCCAAGGACAGGGAGTAGAGACCCAGTACTTC. Residues: CASSQGQGVETQYF.

There are many counts of this clonotype. This sequence joins TRBV11-3 and TRBJ2-1; TRBD2 matches at 8 bases. Germline V gene lookup returns CDR1 SGHNT and CDR2 YENEEA. Unmatched junction bases numbered 7, after V lost 2 bases and J lost 4 bases. The CDR3 loop spans 16 amino acids. The CDR3: CASSLNGQREYNEQFF. For the CDR3, the DNA is TGTGCCAGCAGCTTAAATGGCCAGCGGGAGTACAATGAGCAGTTCTTC.

This chain's CDR3 is CSAKRGGYTGELFF. The CDR3 region has the DNA TGCAGTGCAAAGCGGGGCGGATACACCGGGGAGCTGTTTTTT. The chain recombines TRBV20-1 with TRBJ2-2; TRBD2 matches 7 bases. Germline V lookup: CDR1 DFQATT, CDR2 SNEGSKA (reference sequence). CDR3 length equals 14 residues. V was clipped by 6 bases and J by 3 bases; unmatched bases: 7.

This clonotype was counted ten times or more. This chain connects TRBV2 to TRBJ1-1; maybe TRBD1 (5 bases). Deletions cut 6 bases from V and 2 bases from J, with 10 bases between. The CDR3 covers 13 residues. The germline gives CDR1 SNHLY, CDR2 FYNNEI. The CDR3 protein is CASRSDRNTEAFF. CDR3 in DNA: TGTGCCAGCAGATCCGACAGAAACACTGAAGCTTTCTTT.

This clonotype was observed a handful of times. This chain connects TRBV9 to TRBJ2-1, with 7 bases aligning to TRBD2. This CDR3 is built from 17 residues. Germline lookup yields CDR1 SGDLS and CDR2 YYNGEE. J lost 5 bases, V lost 1 base, and 12 bases had no gene match. CDR3 nucleotides: TGTGCCAGCAGCGTACCGGCAGGGAGGGGAGATAACAATGAGCAGTTCTTC. This encodes CASSVPAGRGDNNEQFF. Supplemented by reference TRBV9 and TRBJ2-1, the full variable domain reads DSGVTQTPKHLITATGQRVTLRCSPRSGDLSVYWYQQSLDQGLQFLIQYYNGEERAKGNILERFSAQQFPDLHSELNLSSLELGDSALYFCASSVPAGRGDNNEQFFGPGTRLTVL.

This clonotype showed up many times. The rearrangement links TRBV10-3 to TRBJ2-5, with D perhaps matching TRBD1 or TRBD2 (6 bases each). This CDR3 has 15 residues. Germline values: CDR1 ENHRY, CDR2 SYGVKD. V shed 3 bases and J shed 1 base, with 12 bases lying between them. The CDR3 coding sequence is TGTGCCATCAGTGATGAAGGGGGGTCCCAAGAGACCCAGTACTTC. Its protein is CAISDEGGSQETQYF.